This TCR beta chain emerged from a study of T-cell reconstitution after alpha-beta-depleted transplantation in children. The authors prepared the TCRbeta library with unique molecular identifiers. TCRdb reprocessed the PCR reads with MiXCR, giving one entry per CDR3 protein. The sample records 490,000 or so distinct CDR3 sequences, around an eighth being singletons. The CDR3 covers 14 residues. V shed 4 bases and J 8 bases; nucleotides not matched to a gene: 6. Germline-derived CDR1 and CDR2 are SGDLS and YYNGEE. This sequence joins TRBV9 and TRBJ2-1, with 10 bases that match TRBD2. The TCR comes from a human donor who donated a stem cell graft to a child with combined immunodeficiency. Specimen: PBMCs from the stem cell graft donor, collected from the stem cell graft. CDR3: CASSSPSGSDEQFF. The CDR3 DNA is TGTGCCAGCAGCTCACCTAGCGGGAGTGATGAGCAGTTCTTC.